One and the same sample provided the 9 T cell receptor beta chains below, sequenced in a study of cytomegalovirus exposure and HLA in healthy donors. PCR involved 60 Vbeta and 13 Jbeta primers. Only in-frame clones appear in the TCRdb table, and some are missing; sequencing was by immunoSEQ multiplex PCR. The table lists approximately 110,000 clones. Source material: PBMCs. The origin of the receptors is a man aged 18 to 35 in good health and CMV-seronegative.

Note on this clone: The junction departs from the called germline gene at one end, perhaps through a read error. At the DNA level, this CDR3 is encoded by other sequences in the same sample as well. V usage is TRBV19 and J usage is TRBJ2-6, with D tentatively TRBD1 (5 bases). The CDR3 is made up of 16 amino acids. CDR1 and CDR2 (germline): LNHDA, SQIVND (reference sequence). CDR3 loop: CASSSGVRSGANVLTF. The DNA for the CDR3 is TGTGCCAGTAGTTCTGGAGTGAGATCTGGGGCCAACGTCTTGACTTTC.

This sequence joins TRBV27 and TRBJ2-3; possible D gene TRBD2, 5 bases. V dropped 3 bases and J dropped 7 bases, with 11 bases sitting between them. CDR1 and CDR2 (germline): MNHEY, SMNVEV (reference sequence). This CDR3 is built from 13 residues. The CDR3 nucleotides read TGTGCCAGCAGTTTTTCAGCGGTTAATACGCAGTATTTT. It is translated as CASSFSAVNTQYF.

The gene calls are TRBV7-8 and TRBJ2-1; maybe TRBD1 (5 bases). This CDR3 has 13 residues. The germline gives CDR1 SGHVS, CDR2 FQNEAQ. Trimming shortened V by 2 bases and J by 7 bases, and 9 bases separated the two germline ends. The CDR3 DNA is TGTGCCAGCAGCTTACCAAAGGGGAATGAGCAGTTCTTC. It codes for CASSLPKGNEQFF.

The V gene is TRBV7-9, the J gene TRBJ2-1; no firm D call. V lost 5 bases to trimming and J lost 7 bases, with 9 bases between them. Germline CDR1 is SEHNR and CDR2 is FQNEAQ (reference sequence). This CDR3 spans 12 amino acids. CDR3 amino acids: CASSPPLNEQFF. CDR3 nucleotides: TGTGCCAGCAGCCCCCCCTTAAATGAGCAGTTCTTC.

V is TRBV7-2 and J is TRBJ2-5; 10 bases map to TRBD2. Trimming at V came to 4 bases and at J to 5 bases, leaving 7 bases not matched to a gene. The germline V gene has CDR1 SGHTA and CDR2 FQGNSA. The CDR3 covers 15 residues. For the CDR3, the DNA is TGTGCCAGCAGCTCCGGGACTAGCGACGCGGAGACCCAGTACTTC. Amino acids: CASSSGTSDAETQYF.

V and J are TRBV13 and TRBJ2-7; unclear D gene. The V gene lost 0 bases and the J gene lost 3 bases, with 6 bases spanning the gap. Germline V CDR1 and CDR2: PRHDT, FYEKMQ (reference sequence). This CDR3 has 13 amino acids. The CDR3 nucleotides read TGTGCCAGCAGCTTAGGCCCCAGCTACGAGCAGTACTTC. Residues: CASSLGPSYEQYF. Together with reference TRBV13 and TRBJ2-7, the CDR3 gives the full variable domain: AAGVIQSPRHLIKEKRETATLKCYPIPRHDTVYWYQQGPGQDPQFLISFYEKMQSDKGSIPDRFSAQQFSDYHSELNMSSLELGDSALYFCASSLGPSYEQYFGPGTRLTVT.

The chain links TRBV7-8 to TRBJ2-5; TRBD1 aligns across 8 bases. With V trimmed by 0 bases and J by 4 bases, 7 bases remained unmatched. Germline CDR1 and CDR2: SGHVS and FQNEAQ. This CDR3 comprises 16 residues. The CDR3 DNA reads as TGTGCCAGCAGCTTAGCTATACAGGGGGGCGTAGAGACCCAGTACTTC. Translated: CASSLAIQGGVETQYF.

The chain recombines TRBV6-1 with TRBJ2-7; 10 bases align to TRBD2. The trim removed 1 base at V and 4 bases at J, leaving 7 bases unmatched. The CDR3 has 16 residues. The germline gives CDR1 MNHNS, CDR2 SASEGT. The CDR3, as DNA: TGTGCCAGCAGTGAAGATCAGCGGGGGGGTTCTTACGAGCAGTACTTC. This gives the protein CASSEDQRGGSYEQYF.

J is TRBJ2-2 and V is TRBV25-1; 10 positions match TRBD1. The CDR3 consists of 14 residues. V was pared by 4 bases and J by 6 bases, with 2 bases of the junction left unmatched. Per germline, CDR1 MGHDK and CDR2 SYGVNS. CDR3 sequence (DNA): TGTGCCAGCAGTGCCGGGACAGGGGCCGGGGAGCTGTTTTTT. Translating it yields CASSAGTGAGELFF.